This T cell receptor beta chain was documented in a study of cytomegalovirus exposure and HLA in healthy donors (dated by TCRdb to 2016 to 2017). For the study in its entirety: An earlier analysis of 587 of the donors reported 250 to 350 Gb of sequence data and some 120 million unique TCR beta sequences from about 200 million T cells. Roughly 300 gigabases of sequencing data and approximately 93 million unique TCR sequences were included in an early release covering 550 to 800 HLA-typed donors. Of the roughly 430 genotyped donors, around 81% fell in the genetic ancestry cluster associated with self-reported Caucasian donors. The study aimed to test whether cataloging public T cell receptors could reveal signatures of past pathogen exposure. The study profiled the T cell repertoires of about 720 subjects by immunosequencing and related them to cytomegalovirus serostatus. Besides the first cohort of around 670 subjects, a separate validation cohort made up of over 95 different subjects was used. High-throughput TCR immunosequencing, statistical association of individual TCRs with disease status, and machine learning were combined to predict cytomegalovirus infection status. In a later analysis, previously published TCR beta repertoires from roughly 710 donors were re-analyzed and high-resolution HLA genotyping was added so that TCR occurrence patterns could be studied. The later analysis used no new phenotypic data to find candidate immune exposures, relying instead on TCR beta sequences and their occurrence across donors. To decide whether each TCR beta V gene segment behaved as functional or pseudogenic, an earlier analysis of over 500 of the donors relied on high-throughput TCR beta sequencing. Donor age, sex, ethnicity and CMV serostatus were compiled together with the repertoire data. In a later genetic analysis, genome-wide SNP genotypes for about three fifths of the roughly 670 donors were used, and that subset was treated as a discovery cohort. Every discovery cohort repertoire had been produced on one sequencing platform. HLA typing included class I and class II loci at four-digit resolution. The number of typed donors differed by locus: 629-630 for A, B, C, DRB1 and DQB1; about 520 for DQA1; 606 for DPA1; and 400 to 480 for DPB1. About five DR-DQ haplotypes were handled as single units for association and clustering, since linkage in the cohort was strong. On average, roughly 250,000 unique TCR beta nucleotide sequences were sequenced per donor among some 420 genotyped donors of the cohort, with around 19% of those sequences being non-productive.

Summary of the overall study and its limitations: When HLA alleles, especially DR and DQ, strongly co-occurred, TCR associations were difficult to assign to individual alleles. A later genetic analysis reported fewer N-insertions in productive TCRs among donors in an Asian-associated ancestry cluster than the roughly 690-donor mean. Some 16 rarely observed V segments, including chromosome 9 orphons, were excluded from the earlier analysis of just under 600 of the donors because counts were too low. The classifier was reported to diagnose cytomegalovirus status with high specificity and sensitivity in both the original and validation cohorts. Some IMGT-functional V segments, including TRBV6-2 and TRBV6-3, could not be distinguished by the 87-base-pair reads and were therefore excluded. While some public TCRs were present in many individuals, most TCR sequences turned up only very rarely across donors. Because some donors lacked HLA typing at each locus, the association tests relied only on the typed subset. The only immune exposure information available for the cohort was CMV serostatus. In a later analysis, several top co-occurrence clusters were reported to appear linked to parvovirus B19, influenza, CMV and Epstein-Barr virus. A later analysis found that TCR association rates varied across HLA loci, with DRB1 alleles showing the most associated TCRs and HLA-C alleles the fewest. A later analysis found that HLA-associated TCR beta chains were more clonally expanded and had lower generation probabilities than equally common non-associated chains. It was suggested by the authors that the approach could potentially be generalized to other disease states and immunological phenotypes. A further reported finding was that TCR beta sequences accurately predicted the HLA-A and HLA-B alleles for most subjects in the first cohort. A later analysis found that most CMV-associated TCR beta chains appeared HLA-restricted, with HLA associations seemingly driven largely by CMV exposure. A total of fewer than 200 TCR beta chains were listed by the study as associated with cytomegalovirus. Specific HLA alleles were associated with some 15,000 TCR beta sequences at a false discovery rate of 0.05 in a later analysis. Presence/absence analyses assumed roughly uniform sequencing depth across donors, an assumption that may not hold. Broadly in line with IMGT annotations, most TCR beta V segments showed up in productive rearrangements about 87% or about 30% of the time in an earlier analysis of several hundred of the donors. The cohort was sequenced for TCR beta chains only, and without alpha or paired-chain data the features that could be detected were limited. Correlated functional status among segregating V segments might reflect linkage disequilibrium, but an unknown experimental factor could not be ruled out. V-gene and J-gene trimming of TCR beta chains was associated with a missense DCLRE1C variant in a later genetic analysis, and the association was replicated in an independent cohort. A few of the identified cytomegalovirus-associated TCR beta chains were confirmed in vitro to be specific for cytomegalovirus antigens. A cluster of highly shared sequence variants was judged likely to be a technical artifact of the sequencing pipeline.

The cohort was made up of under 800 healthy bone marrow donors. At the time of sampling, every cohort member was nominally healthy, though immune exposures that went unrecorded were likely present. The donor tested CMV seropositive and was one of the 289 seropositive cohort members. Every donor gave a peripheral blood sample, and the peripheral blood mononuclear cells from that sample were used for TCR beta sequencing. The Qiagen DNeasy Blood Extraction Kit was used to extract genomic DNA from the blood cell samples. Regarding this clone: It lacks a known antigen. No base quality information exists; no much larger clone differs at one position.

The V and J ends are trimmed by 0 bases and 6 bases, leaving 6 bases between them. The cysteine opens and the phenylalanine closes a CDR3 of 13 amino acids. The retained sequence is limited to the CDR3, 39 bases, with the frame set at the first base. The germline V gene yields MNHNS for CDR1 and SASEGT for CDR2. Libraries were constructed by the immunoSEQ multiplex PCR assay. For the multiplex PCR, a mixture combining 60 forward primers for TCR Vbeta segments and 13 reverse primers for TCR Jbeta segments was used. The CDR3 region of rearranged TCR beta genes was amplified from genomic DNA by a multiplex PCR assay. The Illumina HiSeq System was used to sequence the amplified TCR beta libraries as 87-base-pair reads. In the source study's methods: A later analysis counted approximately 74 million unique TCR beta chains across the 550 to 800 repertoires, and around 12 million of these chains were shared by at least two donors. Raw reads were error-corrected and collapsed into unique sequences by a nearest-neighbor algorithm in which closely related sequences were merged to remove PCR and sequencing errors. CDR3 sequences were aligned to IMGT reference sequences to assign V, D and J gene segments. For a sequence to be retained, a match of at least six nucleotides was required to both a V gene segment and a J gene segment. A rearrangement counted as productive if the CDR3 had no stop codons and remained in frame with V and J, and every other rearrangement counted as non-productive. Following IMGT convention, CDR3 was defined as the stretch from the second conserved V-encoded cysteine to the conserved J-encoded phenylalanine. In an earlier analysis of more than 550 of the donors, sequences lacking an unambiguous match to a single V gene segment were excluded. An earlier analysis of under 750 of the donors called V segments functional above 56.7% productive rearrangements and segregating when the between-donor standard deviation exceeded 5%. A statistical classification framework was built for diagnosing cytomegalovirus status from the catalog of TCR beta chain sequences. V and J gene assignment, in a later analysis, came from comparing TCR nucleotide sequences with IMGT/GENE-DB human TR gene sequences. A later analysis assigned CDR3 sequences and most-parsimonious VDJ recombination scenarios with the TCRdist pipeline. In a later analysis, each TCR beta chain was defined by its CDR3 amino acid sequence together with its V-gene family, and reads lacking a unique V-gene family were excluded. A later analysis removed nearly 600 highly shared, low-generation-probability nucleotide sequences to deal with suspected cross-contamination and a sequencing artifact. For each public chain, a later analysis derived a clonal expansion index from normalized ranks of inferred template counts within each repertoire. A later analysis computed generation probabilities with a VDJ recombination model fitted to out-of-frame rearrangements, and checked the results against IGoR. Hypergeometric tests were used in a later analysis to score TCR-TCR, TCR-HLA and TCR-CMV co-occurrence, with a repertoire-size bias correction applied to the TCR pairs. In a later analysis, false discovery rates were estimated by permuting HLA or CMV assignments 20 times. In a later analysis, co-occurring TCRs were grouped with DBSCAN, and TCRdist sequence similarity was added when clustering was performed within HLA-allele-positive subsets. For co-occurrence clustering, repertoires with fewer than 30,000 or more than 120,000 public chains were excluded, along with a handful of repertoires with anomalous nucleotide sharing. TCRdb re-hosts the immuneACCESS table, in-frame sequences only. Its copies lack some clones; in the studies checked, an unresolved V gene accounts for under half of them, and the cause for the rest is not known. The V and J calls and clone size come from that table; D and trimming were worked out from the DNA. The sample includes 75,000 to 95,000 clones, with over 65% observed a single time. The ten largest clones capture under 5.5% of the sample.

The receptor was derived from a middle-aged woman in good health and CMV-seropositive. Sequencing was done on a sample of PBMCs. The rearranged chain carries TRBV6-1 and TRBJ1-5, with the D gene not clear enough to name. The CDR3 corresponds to CASSEAEVQPQHF. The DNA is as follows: TGTGCCAGCAGTGAAGCGGAGGTTCAGCCCCAGCATTTT.